This TCR beta chain stems from a study of cytomegalovirus exposure and HLA in healthy donors. Study-wide results and limits: The investigators catalogued 164 TCR beta chains as cytomegalovirus-associated.

Donors had nominal health at sampling but likely had unrecorded immune exposures. The length of the CDR3 is 15 residues. Per germline, CDR1 SGHNT and CDR2 YENEEA. The V gene end was trimmed by 5 bases and the J gene end by 6 bases; junction bases not matched to a gene: 9. Primers: 60 Vbeta forward and 13 Jbeta reverse. Here immunoSEQ multiplex PCR was the method, and the copy in TCRdb shows in-frame clones only, minus some. Of roughly 190,000 clones in the sample, about four fifths were seen once. Details on this clone: No antigen is known for it.

Sequenced: PBMCs. The receptor comes from a woman aged 35 to 49 in good health and CMV-seronegative. The chain employs TRBV11-3 and TRBJ2-1, with TRBD1 matching 8 bases. The CDR3 sequence: CASSPRTGLGNEQFF. DNA of the CDR3: TGTGCCAGCAGCCCTCGGACAGGGTTGGGCAATGAGCAGTTCTTC.